The source of this T cell receptor (beta chain) is a study of blood T cell repertoires in COVID-19. About the study: From T cells, B-cell-depleted T cells, or PBMCs came the material, which was cDNA or gDNA.

This CDR3 contains 14 residues. The germline CDR1 and CDR2 sequences are MDHEN and SYDVKM. With 5 bases clipped from V and 5 bases from J, the junction kept 6 bases outside the gene matches. As processed by the authors: Quantification of nucleated cells was approximated via reference gene primer amplification. Profiled with immunoSEQ multiplex PCR; TCRdb holds only in-frame clones, not every one. That table is the source of V, J and clone size, and D and trimming were worked out from the DNA. The data hold approximately 130,000 clones, with roughly 80% observed a single time. The sequencing input was peripheral blood. The sequence came from a human donor in a cohort sampled during active COVID-19. The chain links TRBV28 to TRBJ1-1, with 9 bases aligning to TRBD1. This CDR3 is CASSPDRGRTEAFF. Here the CDR3 DNA reads TGTGCCAGCAGTCCTGACAGGGGGAGGACTGAAGCTTTCTTT.